Below, 25 T cell receptor beta chains from the same sample are listed, as sequenced in a study of blood T cell repertoires in COVID-19 (dated by TCRdb to 2018 to 2021). Library preparation employed the immunoSEQ multiplex PCR assay. This is the immuneACCESS table as TCRdb keeps it, with only in-frame sequences that have V and J called. A part of the clones is gone; compared with another copy, unresolved V genes explain less than half, and the rest is unexplained. Within this sample are roughly 350,000 clones, with roughly 88% of them counted one time only. In total, the top ten clones hold 4% of the sample. The sequencing sample was made of peripheral blood. Receptors were obtained from a woman between 50 and 59 years old with active or convalescent COVID-19.

V usage is TRBV30 and J usage is TRBJ1-5; 8 bases line up with TRBD1. The germline V gene has CDR1 GTSNPN and CDR2 SVGIG (reference sequence). J was trimmed by 0 bases and V by 2 bases; bases with no gene match: 9. The CDR3 is made up of 17 amino acids. This CDR3 is CAWSPPRQGHSNQPQHF. The CDR3 bases are TGTGCCTGGAGTCCCCCACGACAGGGGCATAGCAATCAGCCCCAGCATTTT.

This chain joins TRBV15 and TRBJ2-7; D ambiguous. The CDR3 consists of 15 residues. Deletions cut 0 bases from V and 0 bases from J, with 9 bases between. Germline CDR1 is LNHNV and CDR2 is YYDKDF (reference sequence). DNA of the CDR3: TGTGCCACCAGCAGAGATCTTTCTAGCTCCTACGAGCAGTACTTC. Its protein product is CATSRDLSSSYEQYF.

The CDR3 loop is CSAGLGGETQYF. The CDR3 bases are TGCAGCGCAGGACTAGGAGGAGAGACCCAGTACTTC. The chain combines TRBV29-1 with TRBJ2-5; 7 nucleotides agree with TRBD2. V shed 7 bases, J shed 4 bases, and the junction held 6 bases outside the gene matches. The CDR3 spans 12 residues. Germline V gene data show CDR1 as SQVTM and CDR2 as ANQGSEA.

The chain combines TRBV10-3 with TRBJ2-7, with 12 nucleotides matching TRBD1. The CDR3 totals 18 residues. Germline values: CDR1 ENHRY, CDR2 SYGVKD. After removal of 4 bases from V and 5 bases from J, the junction contained 15 bases not matched to a gene. CDR3 nucleotide sequence: TGTGCCATCAGTGGAGCGATGGGACAGGGGGCAGTTCGTGACGAGCAGTACTTC. Translation gives CAISGAMGQGAVRDEQYF.

V is TRBV7-3 and J is TRBJ1-4; D possibly corresponds to TRBD1 (6 bases). V lost 1 base to trimming and J lost 12 bases, with 12 bases between them. Germline V gene sequence: CDR1 SGHTA, CDR2 FQGTGA. The CDR3 is 13 amino acids. CDR3 protein: CASSLKGGTELFF. DNA for the CDR3: TGTGCCAGCAGCTTAAAGGGGGGGACTGAACTGTTTTTT.

Turning to this clone: Other DNA variants within this sample encode the same CDR3. The V call is TRBV2, the J call TRBJ1-1; a weak D match, TRBD1 (6 bases). The CDR3 extends over 14 amino acids. The germline CDR1 and CDR2 sequences are SNHLY and FYNNEI. The ends were cut back, 6 bases at V and 0 bases at J, with 11 bases in the middle. The CDR3 loop reads CASSRTALNTEAFF. In DNA form, the CDR3 reads TGTGCCAGCAGCCGGACAGCCCTGAACACTGAAGCTTTCTTT.

The CDR3 DNA sequence: TGTGCCAGCAGTGAGCCGGACAGGGTTGACTATGGCTACACCTTC. Protein sequence: CASSEPDRVDYGYTF. This chain uses TRBV2 with TRBJ1-2; 8 bases fit TRBD1. J gave up 3 bases and V 3 bases, and 6 bases lay outside the gene matches. CDR1 and CDR2 from the germline V gene are SNHLY and FYNNEI. The CDR3 consists of 15 residues.

This rearrangement joins TRBV15 to TRBJ2-1; perhaps TRBD2 as D (5 bases). Germline CDR1 reads LNHNV; CDR2 reads YYDKDF (reference sequence). V lost 0 bases, J lost 5 bases, and 8 bases lay in between. The CDR3 has 14 amino acids. The chain's CDR3 is CATSREVANNEQFF. The CDR3 DNA sequence: TGTGCCACCAGCAGAGAGGTAGCGAACAATGAGCAGTTCTTC.

This chain connects TRBV28 to TRBJ2-1, with a weak D call TRBD1 (5 bases). V was pared by 3 bases and J by 6 bases, with 15 bases between. There are 15 residues in the CDR3. The germline gives CDR1 MDHEN, CDR2 SYDVKM. CDR3: CASSFQGGRGNEQFF. DNA of the CDR3: TGTGCCAGCAGTTTTCAGGGTGGCCGTGGCAATGAGCAGTTCTTC.

This clone was found a few times. V usage is TRBV27 and J usage is TRBJ1-2, with a possible D match to TRBD1 (6 bases). The CDR3 is made up of 17 amino acids. Germline V gene lookup returns CDR1 MNHEY and CDR2 SMNVEV (reference sequence). Trimming left V 1 base short and J 8 bases short, with 23 bases between. CDR3 region: CASSLLGARMFLQGYTF. CDR3 nucleotide sequence: TGTGCCAGCAGTTTATTGGGGGCGCGTATGTTCCTTCAGGGCTACACCTTC.

The CDR3 sequence is CASTRVGTEVQESMNTEAFF. DNA of the CDR3: TGTGCCAGCACCAGAGTGGGGACAGAGGTACAGGAGTCCATGAACACTGAAGCTTTCTTT. The rearrangement joins TRBV7-3 to TRBJ1-1; TRBD1 agrees at 7 bases. Per germline, CDR1 SGHTA and CDR2 FQGTGA. V lost 7 bases to trimming and J lost 0 bases; unmatched junction nucleotides: 23. There are 20 residues in the CDR3.

This CDR3 is CASGFGQNTGELFF. CDR3 bases: TGTGCTAGTGGTTTCGGACAGAACACCGGGGAGCTGTTTTTT. The rearrangement joins TRBV12-5 to TRBJ2-2, with D perhaps TRBD1 (5 bases). Trimming removed 3 bases from V and 1 base from J, with 6 bases in between. Germline assignment: CDR1 LGHNT and CDR2 FRNRAP. The CDR3 consists of 14 residues. Complete variable domain (other parts from reference TRBV12-5 and TRBJ2-2): DARVTQTPRHKVTEMGQEVTMRCQPILGHNTVFWYRQTMMQGLELLAYFRNRAPLDDSGMPKDRFSAEMPDATLATLKIQPSEPRDSAVYFCASGFGQNTGELFFGEGSRLTVL.

V is TRBV6-2 or TRBV6-3 and J is TRBJ2-7; 11 bases line up with TRBD2. Trimming removed 0 bases from V and 6 bases from J; junction bases left unmatched: 7. The CDR3 totals 16 residues. CDR1 and CDR2 (germline): MNHEY, SVGEGT. CDR3 DNA sequence: TGTGCCAGCAGTTACTCGCTAGCGGGAGGCCGTCGCGAGCAGTACTTC. Encoded protein: CASSYSLAGGRREQYF.

The V and J genes are TRBV18 and TRBJ2-7, with D perhaps matching TRBD2 (7 bases). V was cut by 6 bases and J by 3 bases, with 24 bases left in between. This CDR3 contains 17 residues. The germline V gene has CDR1 KGHSH and CDR2 LQKENI. The CDR3 DNA reads as TGTGCCAGCTCGGCACAATGGGGGGGCCGAAACGGCTACGAGCAGTACTTC. Encoded protein: CASSAQWGGRNGYEQYF.

This clone was counted at least ten times. This sequence joins TRBV4-1 and TRBJ1-1; D is perhaps TRBD1 (5 bases). CDR3 length: 15 amino acids. Trimming removed 0 bases from V and 1 base from J, with 9 bases in between. Germline V gives CDR1 MGHRA, CDR2 YSYEKL. As DNA, the CDR3 is TGCGCCAGCAGCCAAGAGGGACTGCGGAACACTGAAGCTTTCTTT. It specifies CASSQEGLRNTEAFF.

This sequence joins TRBV27 and TRBJ2-5; weak D call: TRBD1 (8 bases). The CDR3 is 13 amino acids. Germline-derived CDR1 and CDR2 are MNHEY and SMNVEV (reference sequence). The germline V and J ends were trimmed by 7 bases and 5 bases, with 14 bases remaining between them. This CDR3 reads CASKIQGGETQYF. In nucleotides, the CDR3 is TGTGCCAGCAAAATACAGGGGGGGGAGACCCAGTACTTC.

V gene TRBV18 combines with J gene TRBJ1-1, with 8 positions matching TRBD1. V shed 8 bases, J shed 1 base, and the junction held 3 bases outside the gene matches. Germline CDR1 and CDR2: KGHSH and LQKENI. The length of the CDR3 is 13 residues. CDR3: CASRTGGNTEAFF. The CDR3 region has the DNA TGTGCCAGCCGAACAGGGGGGAACACTGAAGCTTTCTTT.

This clone has only a few counts. The V call is TRBV5-1, the J call TRBJ1-1, with TRBD1 matching over 7 bases. Looked up from germline, CDR1 is SGHRS and CDR2 is YFSETQ. J gave up 1 base and V 2 bases, and 14 bases lay outside the gene matches. This CDR3 is built from 18 residues. CDR3 coding DNA: TGCGCCAGCAGCTTACCGACAGGGAAAGGAGGTGGGAACACTGAAGCTTTCTTT. Translation gives CASSLPTGKGGGNTEAFF. The full variable domain, in which reference TRBV5-1 and TRBJ1-1 provide the parts outside the CDR3, is KAGVTQTPRYLIKTRGQQVTLSCSPISGHRSVSWYQQTPGQGLQFLFEYFSETQRNKGNFPGRFSGRQFSNSRSEMNVSTLELGDSALYLCASSLPTGKGGGNTEAFFGQGTRLTVV.

The CDR3 region is CASSLTGSCTF. In DNA form, the CDR3 reads TGTGCCAGCAGCTTAACAGGGTCTTGTACCTTC. This sequence joins TRBV11-2 and TRBJ1-2, with a weak D call TRBD1 (6 bases). CDR3 length equals 11 residues. V was trimmed by 2 bases and J by 14 bases, leaving 12 bases between them. Germline CDR1 SGHAT, CDR2 FQNNGV.

The V gene is TRBV7-2, the J gene TRBJ2-2; 10 bases match TRBD1. The CDR3 has 17 residues. CDR1 and CDR2 (germline): SGHTA, FQGNSA. V was clipped by 5 bases and J by 4 bases; unmatched bases: 10. The CDR3 DNA follows: TGTGCCAGCAGCCCGTACGGGACAGGGGACACCACCGGGGAGCTGTTTTTT. Amino acid sequence: CASSPYGTGDTTGELFF. Combining the CDR3 with reference TRBV7-2 and TRBJ2-2 gives the whole variable domain GAGVSQSPSNKVTEKGKDVELRCDPISGHTALYWYRQSLGQGLEFLIYFQGNSAPDKSGLPSDRFSAERTGGSVSTLTIQRTQQEDSAVYLCASSPYGTGDTTGELFFGEGSRLTVL.

V usage is TRBV7-3 and J usage is TRBJ2-1; 12 nucleotides align to TRBD2. The V and J ends lost 6 bases and 14 bases, in that order; junction bases with no gene match: 5. Germline V gene sequence: CDR1 SGHTA, CDR2 FQGTGA. This CDR3 region has 12 residues. CDR3 DNA: TGTGCCAGCAGTTCGAGGACTAGCGGGAAGTTCTTC. This encodes CASSSRTSGKFF.

The chain couples TRBV6-2 or TRBV6-3 to TRBJ1-1; D gene ambiguous. Trimming removed 5 bases from V and 6 bases from J, with 10 bases in between. The CDR3 covers 12 residues. Germline CDR1 and CDR2: MNHEY and SVGEGT. This CDR3 is CASSRAASEAFF. The CDR3 nucleotides read TGTGCCAGCAGTCGAGCTGCCTCTGAAGCTTTCTTT.

The DNA of the CDR3 is TGTGCCTGGGACGGACAGATGGGGGCTGAAGCTTTCTTT. It encodes CAWDGQMGAEAFF. The rearrangement uses TRBV30 and TRBJ1-1; D might be TRBD1 (6 bases). V was trimmed by 5 bases and J by 6 bases, leaving 16 bases between them. The length of the CDR3 is 13 residues. Per germline, CDR1 GTSNPN and CDR2 SVGIG (reference sequence).

The V call is TRBV13, the J call TRBJ2-3; 7 bases line up with TRBD1. The CDR3 runs to 16 residues. V trimming: 5 bases; J trimming: 1 base; junction bases outside the gene matches: 9. Germline V CDR1 and CDR2: PRHDT, FYEKMQ (reference sequence). CDR3 DNA: TGTGCCAGCAGCCACGGGGACAGCAGGGGCACAGATACGCAGTATTTT. Translating gives CASSHGDSRGTDTQYF.

This rearrangement joins TRBV27 to TRBJ2-7; 12 nucleotides align to TRBD2. Germline V CDR1 and CDR2: MNHEY, SMNVEV (reference sequence). This CDR3 region has 16 residues. V lost 5 bases and J lost 0; bases outside the gene matches: 5. The DNA for the CDR3 is TGTGCCAGCAGTATCTCGACTAGCGGGAGCTCCTACGAGCAGTACTTC. Amino acid sequence: CASSISTSGSSYEQYF.